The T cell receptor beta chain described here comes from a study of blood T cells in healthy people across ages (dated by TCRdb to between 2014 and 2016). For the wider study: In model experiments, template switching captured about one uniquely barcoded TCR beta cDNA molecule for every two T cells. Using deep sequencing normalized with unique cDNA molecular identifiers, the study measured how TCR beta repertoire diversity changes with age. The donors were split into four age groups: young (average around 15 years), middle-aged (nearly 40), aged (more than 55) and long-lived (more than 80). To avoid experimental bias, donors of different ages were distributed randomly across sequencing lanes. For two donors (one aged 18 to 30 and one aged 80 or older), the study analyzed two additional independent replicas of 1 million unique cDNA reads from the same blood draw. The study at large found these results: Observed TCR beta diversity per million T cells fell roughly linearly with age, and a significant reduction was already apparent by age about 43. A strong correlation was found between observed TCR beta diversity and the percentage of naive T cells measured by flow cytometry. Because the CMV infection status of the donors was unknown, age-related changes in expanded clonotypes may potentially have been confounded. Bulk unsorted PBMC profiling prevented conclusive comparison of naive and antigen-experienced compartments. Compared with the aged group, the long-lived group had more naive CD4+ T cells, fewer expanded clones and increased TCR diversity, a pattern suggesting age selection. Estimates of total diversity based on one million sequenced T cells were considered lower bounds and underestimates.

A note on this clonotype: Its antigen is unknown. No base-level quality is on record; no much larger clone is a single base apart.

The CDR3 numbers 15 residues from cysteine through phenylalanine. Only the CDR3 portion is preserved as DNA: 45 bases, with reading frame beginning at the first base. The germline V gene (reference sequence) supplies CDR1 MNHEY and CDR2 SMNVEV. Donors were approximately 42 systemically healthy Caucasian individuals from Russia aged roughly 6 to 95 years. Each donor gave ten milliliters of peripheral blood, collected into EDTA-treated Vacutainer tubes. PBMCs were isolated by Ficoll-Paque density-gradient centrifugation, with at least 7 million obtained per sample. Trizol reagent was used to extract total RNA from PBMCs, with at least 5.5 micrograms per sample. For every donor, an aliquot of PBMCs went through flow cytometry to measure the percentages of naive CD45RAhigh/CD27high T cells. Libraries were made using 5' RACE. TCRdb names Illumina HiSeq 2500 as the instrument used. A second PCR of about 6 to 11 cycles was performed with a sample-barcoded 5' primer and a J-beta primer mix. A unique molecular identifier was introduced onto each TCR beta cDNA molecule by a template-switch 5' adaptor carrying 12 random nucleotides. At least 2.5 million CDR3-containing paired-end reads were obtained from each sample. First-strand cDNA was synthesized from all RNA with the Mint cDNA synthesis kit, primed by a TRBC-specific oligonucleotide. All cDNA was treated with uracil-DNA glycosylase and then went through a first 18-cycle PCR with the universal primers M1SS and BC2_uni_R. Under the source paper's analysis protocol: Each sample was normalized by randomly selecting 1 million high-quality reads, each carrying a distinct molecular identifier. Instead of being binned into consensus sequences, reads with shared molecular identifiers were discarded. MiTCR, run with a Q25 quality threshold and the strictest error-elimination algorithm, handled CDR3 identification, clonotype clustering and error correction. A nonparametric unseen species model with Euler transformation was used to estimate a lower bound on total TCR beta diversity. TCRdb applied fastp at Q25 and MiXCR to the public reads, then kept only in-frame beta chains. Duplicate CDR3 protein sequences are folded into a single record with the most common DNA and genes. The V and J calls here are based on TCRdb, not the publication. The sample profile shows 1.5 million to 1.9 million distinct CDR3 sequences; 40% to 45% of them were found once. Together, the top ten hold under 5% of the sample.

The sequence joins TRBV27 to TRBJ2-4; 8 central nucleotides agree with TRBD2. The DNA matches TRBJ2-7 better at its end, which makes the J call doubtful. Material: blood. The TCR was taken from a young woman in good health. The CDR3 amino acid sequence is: CASSLSPAGEYEQYF. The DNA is TGTGCCAGCAGTTTATCGCCAGCGGGAGAATACGAGCAGTACTTC.